Listed below are T cell receptor beta chains from one sample, sequenced in a study of shared clonotypes between healthy human individuals. Here immunoSEQ multiplex PCR was the method, and the copy in TCRdb shows in-frame clones only, minus some. The data contain roughly 2 million clones, 85% to 95% of them singletons. The sample was naive CD4+ T cells sorted from blood. These TCRs come from a man younger than 30 in good health. The CDR3 runs from the conserved cysteine through the conserved F or W. The D gene is left open where the match is weak. The size of a clone is reported for some rows only, either as once, few or many, or as a class for expanded clones.

CDR3 DNA	CDR3 protein	V gene	J gene	D gene	clone size
TGTGCCAGCAGCCGGAGGGGCTACGAGCAGTACTTC	CASSRRGYEQYF	TRBV5-4	TRBJ2-7	.	.
TGTGCCACCAGCAGAAGTCCGGGAGGGAATTCACCCCTCCACTTT	CATSRSPGGNSPLHF	TRBV15	TRBJ1-6	.	.
TGTGCCAGTAGTAGTGGGGCCAACGTCCTGACTTTC	CASSSGANVLTF	TRBV19	TRBJ2-6	.	.
TGTGCCACCAGCAGAGCTCAACAGGGGGCCTATGGCTACACCTTC	CATSRAQQGAYGYTF	TRBV15	TRBJ1-2	TRBD1	.
TGCGCCAGCAGTGAGTCGAAGTCTTTTTACACCGGGGAGCTGTTTTTT	CASSESKSFYTGELFF	TRBV10-1	TRBJ2-2	.	.
TGCGCCAGCTCTTCGGACGGATCCTCCTACGAGCAGTACTTC	CASSSDGSSYEQYF	TRBV5-1	TRBJ2-7	.	.
TGTGCCAGCAGCGTTAGTGCCGGGGAGCTGTTTTTT	CASSVSAGELFF	TRBV9	TRBJ2-2	.	.
TGCGCCAGCAGCCAAGAGGCGGGAGTAGTCGGGACCCAGTACTTC	CASSQEAGVVGTQYF	TRBV4-3	TRBJ2-5	TRBD2	.
TGTGCCAGCAGCGTAGGGTTATTGGACGGGGAAAAACTGTTTTTT	CASSVGLLDGEKLFF	TRBV9	TRBJ1-4	.	.
TGTGCCAGCAGCCCCGCAGGGGTTGCCACAGATACGCAGTATTTT	CASSPAGVATDTQYF	TRBV7-9	TRBJ2-3	.	.
TGCGCCAGCAGCGCCTTTTTACAGTCCACCGGGGAGCTGTTTTTT	CASSAFLQSTGELFF	TRBV4-1	TRBJ2-2	.	.
TGTGCCAGCAGCTCCACGGGTAGCGGGGGCTACAATGAGCAGTTCTTC	CASSSTGSGGYNEQFF	TRBV11-2	TRBJ2-1	TRBD2	.
TGTGCCAGCAGTGCCGGAACAAACACCGGGGAGCTGTTTTTT	CASSAGTNTGELFF	TRBV6-5	TRBJ2-2	.	.
TGTGCCAGCAGTTTTAGAGGATACTATGGCTACACCTTC	CASSFRGYYGYTF	TRBV28	TRBJ1-2	.	.
TGCGCCAGCAGGCCCGGACTAGCGGGCCTGAGCTCCTACAATGAGCAGTTCTTC	CASRPGLAGLSSYNEQFF	TRBV5-1	TRBJ2-1	TRBD2	once
TGCGCCAGCAGCCTCCGGACAGACTACGAGCAGTACTTC	CASSLRTDYEQYF	TRBV5-1	TRBJ2-7	.	.
TGTGCCAGCAGGACCGGGACTAGTGACGGCAATGAGCAGTTCTTC	CASRTGTSDGNEQFF	TRBV2	TRBJ2-1	TRBD2	.
TGTGCCAGCAGCGTCGGCCCAGGGGGCGGGGAGACCCAGTACTTC	CASSVGPGGGETQYF	TRBV9	TRBJ2-5	TRBD1	.
TGCAGCGTCCGAGGGCGGGATGATGAGCAGTACTTC	CSVRGRDDEQYF	TRBV29-1	TRBJ2-7	.	.
TGTGCCAGCAGCCGAACGGGAGAATCCTACGAGCAGTACTTC	CASSRTGESYEQYF	TRBV6-6	TRBJ2-7	.	.
TGTGCCTGGAGTTGGCGGGGGGCGTACGGCTACACCTTC	CAWSWRGAYGYTF	TRBV30	TRBJ1-2	.	.
TGCGCCAGCAGCCAAGACTGGGACACCCCCCTCGGGACCCAGTACTTC	CASSQDWDTPLGTQYF	TRBV4-1	TRBJ2-5	.	.
TGTGCCAGCAGTTTACGACTTGCGGGGGCCTCTTTACCAGATACGCAGTATTTT	CASSLRLAGASLPDTQYF	TRBV28	TRBJ2-3	.	.
TGTGCCAGCAGTACACAGGGGGCGCTTAGGTCACCCCTCCACTTT	CASSTQGALRSPLHF	TRBV6-4	TRBJ1-6	TRBD1	.
TGTGCCAGCAGCTCCGAACCCCAGGGGGCGACCTACGAGCAGTACTTC	CASSSEPQGATYEQYF	TRBV5-4	TRBJ2-7	TRBD1	.
TGTGCCAGCTCACCACAGAGTGGGACGGCTGTCTATGGCTACACCTTC	CASSPQSGTAVYGYTF	TRBV18	TRBJ1-2	.	.
TGTGCCAGCAGCTTGGGAGGGGGACGACTGGAGACCCAGTACTTC	CASSLGGGRLETQYF	TRBV5-4	TRBJ2-5	.	.
TGTGCCAGCAGCTTACCATACGCCACAGCGCCCGGGGAGCTGTTTTTT	CASSLPYATAPGELFF	TRBV5-6	TRBJ2-2	.	.
TGTGCCAGCAGCCTGGACAGAAATCAGCCCCAGCATTTT	CASSLDRNQPQHF	TRBV7-2	TRBJ1-5	.	.
TGCGCCAGCAGTCGTGACCCAGGGTCTGGGGCCAACGTCCTGACTTTC	CASSRDPGSGANVLTF	TRBV4-3	TRBJ2-6	.	.
TGCGCCAGCAGCTCCAGGACAGGGGGGAGCACTGAAGCTTTCTTT	CASSSRTGGSTEAFF	TRBV5-1	TRBJ1-1	TRBD1	.
TGTGCCATCAGTGAGGAGGACAGAAATAATTCACCCCTCCACTTT	CAISEEDRNNSPLHF	TRBV10-3	TRBJ1-6	.	.
TGCAGCGTGGCGGACAGACAAGAGACCCAGTACTTC	CSVADRQETQYF	TRBV29-1	TRBJ2-5	.	.
TGTGCCAGCAGTTACGGGCAGGGATCAACTGAAGCTTTCTTT	CASSYGQGSTEAFF	TRBV6-5	TRBJ1-1	.	.
TGTGCCAGCAGCGCTACTCCAGCGGGAGGACAAGAGACCCAGTACTTC	CASSATPAGGQETQYF	TRBV9	TRBJ2-5	TRBD2	.
TGTGCCAGCAGCGAAAGGTCCGGGACGGGACCCCGAGATACGCAGTATTTT	CASSERSGTGPRDTQYF	TRBV9	TRBJ2-3	.	once
TGTGCCAGCCAAAAGGACCTTGCGGGGTACGAGCAGTACTTC	CASQKDLAGYEQYF	TRBV6-1	TRBJ2-7	.	.
TGTGCCAGCCGGGACTCAGAAAGGAATCAGCCCCAGCATTTT	CASRDSERNQPQHF	TRBV28	TRBJ1-5	.	.
TGTGCCAGCGACATAGGACCTAATTCACCCCTCCACTTT	CASDIGPNSPLHF	TRBV6-1	TRBJ1-6	.	.
TGCGCCAGCAGCCAAGTTGGGAAGGGGCGCTACGAGCAGTACTTC	CASSQVGKGRYEQYF	TRBV4-3	TRBJ2-7	.	.
TGTGCCAGCAGTTCGGACGAAAGGACGGAAAAACTGTTTTTT	CASSSDERTEKLFF	TRBV28	TRBJ1-4	.	.
TGTGCCAGCAGTTTAACCAGCTATAATTCACCCCTCCACTTT	CASSLTSYNSPLHF	TRBV28	TRBJ1-6	.	.
TGTGCCAGCAGCTTTCAGGGAACCGGCTACACCTTC	CASSFQGTGYTF	TRBV11-2	TRBJ1-2	.	.
TGTGCCAGTAGTATTACGGGCTACGATGGCTACACCTTC	CASSITGYDGYTF	TRBV19	TRBJ1-2	.	once
TGTGCCAGCAGCGCCCCGGGACACCTTGGCTATGGCTACACCTTC	CASSAPGHLGYGYTF	TRBV7-9	TRBJ1-2	.	few
TGCGCCAGCAGCTTGGAGGCAGCTACTAACTATGGCTACACCTTC	CASSLEAATNYGYTF	TRBV5-1	TRBJ1-2	.	.
TGCGCCAGCAGCTCTCCGGGACTAGCGGGAGCTGGAGAGCAGTTCTTC	CASSSPGLAGAGEQFF	TRBV5-1	TRBJ2-1	TRBD2	.
TGTGCCAGCAGTTCAGGGGGAGAGGGGAACTATGGCTACACCTTC	CASSSGGEGNYGYTF	TRBV28	TRBJ1-2	TRBD1	.
TGTGCCAGCAGCCAAACCCAGCTCTATAATTCACCCCTCCACTTT	CASSQTQLYNSPLHF	TRBV27	TRBJ1-6	.	once
TGCGCCAGCAGCCAGCTAGGGGGAACTAATGAAAAACTGTTTTTT	CASSQLGGTNEKLFF	TRBV4-1	TRBJ1-4	.	.
TGTGCCAGTACCAGGACAGGGGGCTATTCACCCCTCCACTTT	CASTRTGGYSPLHF	TRBV19	TRBJ1-6	TRBD1	.
TGCGCCAGCAGCCCGAAAGGGAGCGAAAAACTGTTTTTT	CASSPKGSEKLFF	TRBV4-3	TRBJ1-4	.	.
TGTGCCAGCTCATCCCGGGCCCCTGACGAGCAGTACTTC	CASSSRAPDEQYF	TRBV18	TRBJ2-7	.	.
TGTGCCTGGGACAGGGGGCATAACGAGCAGTACTTC	CAWDRGHNEQYF	TRBV30	TRBJ2-7	TRBD1	.
TGCGCCAGCAGCTTGGGGGCCGGACTAGAGCAGTTCTTC	CASSLGAGLEQFF	TRBV5-1	TRBJ2-1	.	.
TGTGCCAGCAGTTACTCGACGGGACAGGGTTACGAGCAGTACTTC	CASSYSTGQGYEQYF	TRBV6-5	TRBJ2-7	TRBD1	.
TGTGCCAGCACCCTTTCAAACTCGTACACTGAAGCTTTCTTT	CASTLSNSYTEAFF	TRBV7-9	TRBJ1-1	.	.
TGTGCCAGTACGCAGGGCAACCGGGGGACCCAGTACTTC	CASTQGNRGTQYF	TRBV19	TRBJ2-5	.	.
TGTGCCAGCAGCTTAGAGCCAGGGAATAACTATGGCTACACCTTC	CASSLEPGNNYGYTF	TRBV7-8	TRBJ1-2	.	.